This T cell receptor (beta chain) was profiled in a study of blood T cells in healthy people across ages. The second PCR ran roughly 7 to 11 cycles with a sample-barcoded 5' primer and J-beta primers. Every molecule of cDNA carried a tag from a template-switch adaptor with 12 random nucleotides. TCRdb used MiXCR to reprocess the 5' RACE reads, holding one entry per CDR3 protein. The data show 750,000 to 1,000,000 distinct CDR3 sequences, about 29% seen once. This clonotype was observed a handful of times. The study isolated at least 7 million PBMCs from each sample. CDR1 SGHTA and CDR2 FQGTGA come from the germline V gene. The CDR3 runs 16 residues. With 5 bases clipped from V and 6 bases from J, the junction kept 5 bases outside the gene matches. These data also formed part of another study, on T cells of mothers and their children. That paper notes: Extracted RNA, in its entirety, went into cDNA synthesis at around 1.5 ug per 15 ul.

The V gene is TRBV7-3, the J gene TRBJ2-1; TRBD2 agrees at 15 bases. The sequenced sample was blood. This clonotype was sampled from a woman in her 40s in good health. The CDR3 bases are TGTGCCAGCAGCCGGACTAGCGGGGGGGGACTCAATGAGCAGTTCTTC. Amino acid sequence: CASSRTSGGGLNEQFF. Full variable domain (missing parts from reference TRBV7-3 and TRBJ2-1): GAGVSQTPSNKVTEKGKYVELRCDPISGHTALYWYRQSLGQGPEFLIYFQGTGAADDSGLPNDRFFAVRPEGSVSTLKIQRTERGDSAVYLCASSRTSGGGLNEQFFGPGTRLTVL.